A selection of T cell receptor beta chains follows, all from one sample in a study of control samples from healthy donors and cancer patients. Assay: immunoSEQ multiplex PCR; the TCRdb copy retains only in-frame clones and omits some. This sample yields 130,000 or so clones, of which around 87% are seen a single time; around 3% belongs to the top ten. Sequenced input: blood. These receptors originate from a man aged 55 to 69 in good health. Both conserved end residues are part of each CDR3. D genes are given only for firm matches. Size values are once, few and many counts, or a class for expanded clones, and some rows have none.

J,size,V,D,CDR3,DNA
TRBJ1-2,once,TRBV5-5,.,CASSPRQVDYGYTF,TGTGCCAGCAGCCCCCGACAGGTGGACTATGGCTACACCTTC
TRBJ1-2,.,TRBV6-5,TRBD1,CASSYSRTGGYGYTF,TGTGCCAGCAGTTACTCGAGGACAGGGGGCTACGGCTACACCTTC
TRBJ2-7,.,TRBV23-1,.,CASSQSDIFYEQYF,TGCGCCAGCAGTCAATCTGACATTTTCTACGAGCAGTACTTC
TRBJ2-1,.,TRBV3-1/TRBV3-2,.,CASSPLSPERVGNEQFF,TGTGCCAGCAGCCCTCTTTCGCCCGAGAGGGTTGGGAATGAGCAGTTCTTC
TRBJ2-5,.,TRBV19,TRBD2,CASSTTSGGLQETQYF,TGTGCCAGTAGTACGACTAGCGGGGGCCTCCAAGAGACCCAGTACTTC
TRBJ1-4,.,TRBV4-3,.,CASSQEGVREKLFF,TGCGCCAGCAGCCAAGAGGGGGTTAGGGAAAAACTGTTTTTT
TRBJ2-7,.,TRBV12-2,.,CASRPGTGDFYEQYF,TGTGCAAGTCGCCCCGGGACAGGGGATTTCTACGAGCAGTACTTC
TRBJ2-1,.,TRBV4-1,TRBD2,CASSQGILAEYNEQFF,TGCGCCAGCAGCCAAGGCATACTAGCGGAGTACAATGAGCAGTTCTTC
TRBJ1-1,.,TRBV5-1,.,CASSLATPLNTEAFF,TGCGCCAGCAGCTTGGCCACACCCTTGAACACTGAAGCTTTCTTT
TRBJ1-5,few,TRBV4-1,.,CASRQQAWGNQPQHF,TGCGCCAGCAGACAACAGGCGTGGGGCAATCAGCCCCAGCATTTT
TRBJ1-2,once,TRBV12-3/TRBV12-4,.,CASGFAGNGYTF,TGTGCCAGCGGGTTTGCTGGGAATGGCTACACCTTC
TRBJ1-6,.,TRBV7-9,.,CASSLELGNSPLHF,TGTGCCAGCAGCTTAGAGTTGGGGAATTCACCCCTCCACTTT
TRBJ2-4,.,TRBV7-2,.,CASSSTVSSRANIQYF,TGTGCCAGCAGCTCTACAGTTTCGAGCAGGGCAAACATTCAGTACTTC
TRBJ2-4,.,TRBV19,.,CASSTVRDGQYF,TGTGCCAGTAGTACGGTCCGGGACGGTCAGTACTTC
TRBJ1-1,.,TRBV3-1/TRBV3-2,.,CASSRRNRETEAFF,TGTGCCAGCAGCCGACGGAACAGGGAAACTGAAGCTTTCTTT
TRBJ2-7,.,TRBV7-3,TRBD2,CASSPTSGIYEQYF,TGTGCCAGCAGCCCGACTAGCGGAATTTACGAGCAGTACTTC